This entry lists 3 T cell receptor beta chains sequenced from one sample in a study of blood T cell repertoires in COVID-19. Profiling relied on immunoSEQ multiplex PCR, and the TCRdb table lists in-frame clones only, not all of them. The top ten hold 8% to 10% of the sample, which has under 70,000 clones, 80% seen once. The sequenced sample was peripheral blood. The receptors come from a human donor in a cohort sampled during active COVID-19.

The chain uses TRBV19 and TRBJ2-7; 7 bases match TRBD1. CDR1 is LNHDA, CDR2 SQIVND, per germline (reference sequence). The CDR3 consists of 13 residues. V trimming: 4 bases; J trimming: 6 bases; junction bases outside the gene matches: 6. CDR3 in amino acids: CASSTGQAGEQYF. CDR3 sequence (DNA): TGTGCCAGTAGTACTGGACAGGCGGGCGAGCAGTACTTC.

This chain links TRBV15 with TRBJ2-7; D is ambiguous. Trimming shortened V by 0 bases and J by 0 bases, and 9 bases separated the two germline ends. CDR1 and CDR2 (germline): LNHNV, YYDKDF (reference sequence). This CDR3 spans 15 amino acids. The DNA for the CDR3 is TGTGCCACCAGCAGAGATCGGGTCAGCTCCTACGAGCAGTACTTC. Its protein product is CATSRDRVSSYEQYF. Looking up the rest from reference TRBV15 and TRBJ2-7 gives the full variable domain: DAMVIQNPRYQVTQFGKPVTLSCSQTLNHNVMYWYQQKSSQAPKLLFHYYDKDFNNEADTPDNFQSRRPNTSFCFLDIRSPGLGDTAMYLCATSRDRVSSYEQYFGPGTRLTVT.

The chain uses TRBV18 and TRBJ2-7, with 8 bases matching TRBD1. Germline-derived CDR1 and CDR2 are KGHSH and LQKENI. The CDR3 covers 15 residues. V dropped 3 bases and J dropped 2; count of bases not matched to a gene: 6. The CDR3 spells CASSPPGQGAYEQYF. Written as DNA, the CDR3 is TGTGCCAGCTCACCTCCCGGACAGGGAGCCTACGAGCAGTACTTC.